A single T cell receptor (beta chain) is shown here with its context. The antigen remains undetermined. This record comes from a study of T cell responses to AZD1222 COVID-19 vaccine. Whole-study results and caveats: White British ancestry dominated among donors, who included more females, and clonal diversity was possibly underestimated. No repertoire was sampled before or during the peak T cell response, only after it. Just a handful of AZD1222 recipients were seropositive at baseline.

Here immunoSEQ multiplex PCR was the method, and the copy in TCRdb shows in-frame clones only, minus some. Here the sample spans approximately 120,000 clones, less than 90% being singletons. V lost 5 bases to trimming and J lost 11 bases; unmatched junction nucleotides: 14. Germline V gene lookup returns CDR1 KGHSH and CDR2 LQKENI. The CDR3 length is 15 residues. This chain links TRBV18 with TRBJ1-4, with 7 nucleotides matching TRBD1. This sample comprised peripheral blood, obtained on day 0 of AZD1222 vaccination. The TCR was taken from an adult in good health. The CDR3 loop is CASSSGTEGEIKLFF. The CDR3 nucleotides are TGTGCCAGCTCATCCGGGACAGAAGGCGAGATTAAACTGTTTTTT. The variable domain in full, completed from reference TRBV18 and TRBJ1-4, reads NAGVMQNPRHLVRRRGQEARLRCSPMKGHSHVYWYRQLPEEGLKFMVYLQKENIIDESGMPKERFSAEFPKEGPSILRIQQVVRGDSAAYFCASSSGTEGEIKLFFGSGTQLSVL.